Listed here are 26 T cell receptor beta chains from one sample, sequenced in a study of blood T cell repertoires in COVID-19. Sequenced by immunoSEQ multiplex PCR; TCRdb stores in-frame clones only, minus some. The sample contains over 250,000 clones, 89% of which appear only once. The sequenced material came from peripheral blood. All receptors derive from a man between 50 and 59 years old with acute or convalescent COVID-19.

The chain employs TRBV5-6 and TRBJ1-5; D uncertain. Deletions cut 4 bases from V and 7 bases from J, with 15 bases between. The CDR3 is 14 amino acids. Germline CDR1 is SGHDT and CDR2 is YYEEEE. This CDR3 reads CASSRGGVGQPQHF. CDR3 nucleotide sequence: TGTGCCAGCAGCCGGGGTGGGGTCGGACAGCCCCAGCATTTT.

The rearrangement joins TRBV29-1 to TRBJ2-7; 8 bases are shared with TRBD1. Trimming removed 7 bases from V and 5 bases from J; junction bases left unmatched: 7. CDR1 is SQVTM, CDR2 ANQGSEA, per germline. This CDR3 has 12 residues. This chain's CDR3 is CSAKTGADEQYF. The CDR3 DNA reads TGCAGCGCAAAGACAGGGGCGGACGAGCAGTACTTC.

The CDR3 DNA sequence: TGTGCCAGCAGCCTTGGGCATCAAGGGGCCGAGACCCAGTACTTC. Translating gives CASSLGHQGAETQYF. The V and J genes are TRBV3-1 (or the pseudogene TRBV3-2) and TRBJ2-5; the D gene is possibly TRBD1 (5 bases). The V and J ends lost 4 bases and 5 bases respectively, with 17 bases between them. Germline CDR1 is LGHDT and CDR2 is YNNKEL (reference sequence). This CDR3 is built from 15 residues.

This clone was seen only once. V usage is TRBV5-6 and J usage is TRBJ1-2; weak D call: TRBD1 (5 bases). Germline V gives CDR1 SGHDT, CDR2 YYEEEE. V shed 4 bases and J shed 4 bases, with 11 bases lying between them. CDR3 length: 13 residues. DNA of the CDR3: TGTGCCAGCAGCGCGGACATGAGCTATGGCTACACCTTC. It translates to CASSADMSYGYTF.

The rearrangement uses TRBV2 and TRBJ1-5; TRBD1 matches at 7 bases. The V segment lost 7 bases and the J segment 3 bases; nucleotides outside the gene matches: 3. This CDR3 has 13 residues. Germline CDR1 reads SNHLY; CDR2 reads FYNNEI. Here the CDR3 reads CASNGQVNQPQHF. The CDR3 nucleotides are TGTGCCAGCAACGGACAGGTCAATCAGCCCCAGCATTTT.

The chain joins TRBV27 to TRBJ2-2, with D maybe TRBD2 (6 bases). The CDR3 covers 14 residues. Trimming cost V 8 bases and J 7 bases, with 17 bases left between them. Germline V gene lookup returns CDR1 MNHEY and CDR2 SMNVEV (reference sequence). CDR3 DNA sequence: TGTGCCAGCCCAACCGAAGGGCGGGGCGGGGAGCTGTTTTTT. It is translated as CASPTEGRGGELFF.

This chain connects TRBV5-1 to TRBJ1-1; D possibly corresponds to TRBD1 (5 bases). This CDR3 is 13 amino acids long. Trimming left V 3 bases short and J 12 bases short, with 18 bases between. The germline V gene encodes CDR1 SGHRS and CDR2 YFSETQ. The CDR3 region is CASSSDSLATPFF. In DNA form, the CDR3 reads TGCGCCAGCAGCTCCGACAGTCTGGCCACCCCTTTCTTT.

The chain recombines TRBV9 with TRBJ2-2; TRBD2 matches 9 bases. V lost 5 bases and J lost 6; bases outside the gene matches: 2. The CDR3 loop spans 13 amino acids. Germline V gene data show CDR1 as SGDLS and CDR2 as YYNGEE. CDR3 DNA sequence: TGTGCCAGCAGAGCGGGGGGACCCGGGGAGCTGTTTTTT. The encoded protein is CASRAGGPGELFF. The full variable domain, rest sourced from reference TRBV9 and TRBJ2-2, is DSGVTQTPKHLITATGQRVTLRCSPRSGDLSVYWYQQSLDQGLQFLIQYYNGEERAKGNILERFSAQQFPDLHSELNLSSLELGDSALYFCASRAGGPGELFFGEGSRLTVL.

The rearrangement joins TRBV2 to TRBJ1-3; D may be TRBD1 (5 bases). Germline CDR1 SNHLY, CDR2 FYNNEI. Trimming left V 4 bases short and J 0 bases short, with 13 bases between. CDR3 size: 16 residues. CDR3 bases: TGTGCCAGCAGTGGGGGGTCCGGGAGCTCTGGAAACACCATATATTTT. Its protein is CASSGGSGSSGNTIYF. Complete variable domain (other parts from reference TRBV2 and TRBJ1-3): EPEVTQTPSHQVTQMGQEVILRCVPISNHLYFYWYRQILGQKVEFLVSFYNNEISEKSEIFDDQFSVERPDGSNFTLKIRSTKLEDSAMYFCASSGGSGSSGNTIYFGEGSWLTVV.

V gene TRBV4-1 combines with J gene TRBJ1-2; 10 bases map to TRBD1. The germline CDR1 and CDR2 sequences are MGHRA and YSYEKL. This CDR3 is 17 amino acids long. The V and J ends lost 4 bases and 6 bases, in that order; junction bases with no gene match: 14. The CDR3 region has the DNA TGCGCCAGCAGCCCAGTGACAGGGGGCGGGCGAGGAGATGGCTACACCTTC. Protein: CASSPVTGGGRGDGYTF.

This sequence joins TRBV27 and TRBJ2-1; 10 positions agree with TRBD2. Germline CDR1 reads MNHEY; CDR2 reads SMNVEV (reference sequence). The CDR3 covers 15 residues. The trim removed 0 bases at V and 8 bases at J, leaving 4 bases unmatched. The CDR3 bases are TGTGCCAGCAGTTTATCTAGCGGGGGGCGGGATGAGCAGTTCTTC. This encodes CASSLSSGGRDEQFF.

The chain is built from TRBV5-5 and TRBJ2-7; the match to TRBD1 covers 7 bases. The CDR3 runs 16 residues. The germline CDR1 and CDR2 sequences are SGHKS and YYEKEE (reference sequence). Germline trimming cut 0 bases from V and 3 bases from J; bases unmatched to any gene: 9. The CDR3: CASSLGDRHLFYEQYF. CDR3 DNA sequence: TGTGCCAGCAGCTTGGGGGACAGACACCTCTTCTACGAGCAGTACTTC.

The J gene is TRBJ1-1, the V gene TRBV9; D possibly corresponds to TRBD1 (5 bases). Trimming stripped 0 bases from V and 2 bases from J, with 11 bases between. The CDR3 loop spans 15 amino acids. Per germline, CDR1 SGDLS and CDR2 YYNGEE. The DNA for the CDR3 is TGTGCCAGCAGCGTAGCGGGGGGAACTAACACTGAAGCTTTCTTT. Its protein product is CASSVAGGTNTEAFF.

The chain links TRBV5-6 to TRBJ2-2, with 8 bases fitting TRBD2. Looked up from germline, CDR1 is SGHDT and CDR2 is YYEEEE. After removal of 5 bases from V and 4 bases from J, the junction contained 4 bases not matched to a gene. This CDR3 has 14 amino acids. The CDR3 region has the DNA TGTGCCAGCAGACATAGCGGGGCCACCGGGGAGCTGTTTTTT. This encodes CASRHSGATGELFF.

This clone was detected once. V and J are TRBV19 and TRBJ1-6; 10 bases fit TRBD1. V lost 4 bases and J lost 0; bases outside the gene matches: 6. This CDR3 has 18 amino acids. Germline V gives CDR1 LNHDA, CDR2 SQIVND (reference sequence). For the CDR3, the DNA is TGTGCCAGTAGTACTGGGACAGGGGAAAGCTCCTATAATTCACCCCTCCACTTT. Its protein is CASSTGTGESSYNSPLHF.

This rearrangement joins TRBV5-4 to TRBJ2-5; 8 bases map to TRBD2. The CDR3 length is 14 residues. Germline V gene sequence: CDR1 SGHNT, CDR2 YYREEE (reference sequence). With V trimmed by 4 bases and J by 4 bases, 6 bases remained unmatched. The CDR3 bases are TGTGCCAGCAGCCCCTCGGGAGGGAGAGAGACCCAGTACTTC. This sequence encodes CASSPSGGRETQYF.

V is TRBV27 and J is TRBJ1-2; possible D gene TRBD1, 5 bases. This CDR3 region has 14 residues. The germline CDR1 and CDR2 sequences are MNHEY and SMNVEV (reference sequence). Trimming shortened V by 2 bases and J by 5 bases, and 12 bases separated the two germline ends. The CDR3 DNA reads as TGTGCCAGCAGTTTAAAAGGGGTAGGGTATGGCTACACCTTC. It codes for CASSLKGVGYGYTF.

The rearrangement joins TRBV7-9 to TRBJ2-3; 10 bases are shared with TRBD2. The CDR3 sequence is 12 residues long. V trimming: 6 bases; J trimming: 9 bases; junction bases outside the gene matches: 3. Looked up from germline, CDR1 is SEHNR and CDR2 is FQNEAQ (reference sequence). CDR3 residues: CASRLAGETQYF. As DNA, the CDR3 is TGTGCCAGCAGGCTAGCGGGGGAGACGCAGTATTTT.

The gene calls are TRBV7-3 and TRBJ2-3; 9 nucleotides match TRBD2. In germline, CDR1 is SGHTA, CDR2 FQGTGA. J was trimmed by 0 bases and V by 5 bases; bases with no gene match: 3. This CDR3 is built from 15 residues. The CDR3 reads CASSPTSGSTDTQYF. The DNA for the CDR3 is TGTGCCAGCAGCCCGACTAGCGGTAGCACAGATACGCAGTATTTT.

Only one count was recorded for this clone. The chain is built from TRBV11-3 and TRBJ2-2; D gene unclear. Trimming removed 5 bases at V and 7 bases at J, with 11 bases between. The CDR3 is made up of 13 amino acids. Germline CDR1 and CDR2: SGHNT and YENEEA. The CDR3 loop reads CASSPSLVGELFF. The CDR3 region has the DNA TGTGCCAGCAGCCCGAGTCTGGTCGGGGAGCTGTTTTTT.

The genes are TRBV9 and TRBJ2-5; 12 nucleotides align to TRBD2. V shed 4 bases and J 5 bases; nucleotides not matched to a gene: 3. The CDR3 loop spans 14 amino acids. Germline CDR1 reads SGDLS; CDR2 reads YYNGEE. The CDR3 here is CASSLTSGGETQYF. The CDR3, as DNA: TGTGCCAGCAGCCTAACTAGCGGGGGGGAGACCCAGTACTTC.

The V and J genes are TRBV11-2 and TRBJ1-2; D unresolved. The CDR3 runs 13 residues. Trimming shortened V by 4 bases and J by 5 bases, and 11 bases separated the two germline ends. Germline loops: CDR1 SGHAT, CDR2 FQNNGV. The CDR3 DNA is TGTGCCAGCAGCTCCCCCGGGGATTATGGCTACACCTTC. Encoded protein: CASSSPGDYGYTF.

This clone was seen a handful of times. The J gene is TRBJ2-1, the V gene TRBV5-8; no reliable D call. Germline V CDR1 and CDR2: SGHTS, YDEGEE. The CDR3 is made up of 15 amino acids. Trimming left V 1 base short and J 0 bases short, with 8 bases between. CDR3 DNA sequence: TGTGCCAGCAGCTTGACGGTGAGCTCCTACAATGAGCAGTTCTTC. This encodes CASSLTVSSYNEQFF.

The chain uses TRBV4-1 and TRBJ1-5; tentatively, D is TRBD1 (5 bases). There are 16 residues in the CDR3. Germline CDR1 is MGHRA and CDR2 is YSYEKL. Trimming cost V 0 bases and J 3 bases, with 12 bases left between them. The CDR3 sequence is CASSQDSSGYNQPQHF. Written as DNA, the CDR3 is TGCGCCAGCAGCCAAGATTCCTCAGGGTACAATCAGCCCCAGCATTTT.

This clone was counted once. V is TRBV5-5 and J is TRBJ2-7; TRBD1 is a possible D gene (5 bases). Germline CDR1 is SGHKS and CDR2 is YYEKEE (reference sequence). Deletions cut 0 bases from V and 3 bases from J, with 19 bases between. This CDR3 has 17 amino acids. CDR3 DNA sequence: TGTGCCAGCAGCTTGGGGCTGGGGCAGGGAATCCGCTACGAGCAGTACTTC. As protein: CASSLGLGQGIRYEQYF.

The V and J genes are TRBV6-5 and TRBJ1-4, with D unclear. V lost 1 base and J 4 bases, leaving 4 bases between the germline ends. CDR1 MNHEY and CDR2 SVGAGI come from the germline V gene. The CDR3 contains 13 residues. This CDR3 is CASSYYYNEKLFF. The CDR3 DNA reads TGTGCCAGCAGTTACTACTATAATGAAAAACTGTTTTTT.